Sequencing of this T cell receptor beta chain was carried out in a study of T cells after yellow fever vaccination. The wider study: Researchers used SMART-Seq v4 Ultra Low Input to prepare fractions that had low cell numbers.

This clonotype was counted many times. Antigen: not known. Findings of the study overall: The secondary response was weaker, and its peak arrived faster, on day 5 versus 15. Clones from primary vaccination mostly reappeared after the booster (96% CD4, over 85% CD8).

TCRdb independently ran MiXCR on the 5' RACE reads; one entry per CDR3 protein. The data hold under 250,000 distinct CDR3 sequences, with 6.9% observed a single time. The sequence was obtained from a man aged 30-40 years who received the YFV17D yellow fever vaccine. The sample in question was CD4+ T cells sorted from PBMCs, obtained 15 days after the yellow fever booster vaccination.

CDR3 nucleotide sequence: TGTGCCAGCAGTTCCACATACCGGGACAGGGCGGGCAATCAGCCCCAGCATTTT. Translation: CASSSTYRDRAGNQPQHF. The chain recombines TRBV12-3 or TRBV12-4 with TRBJ1-5; TRBD1 aligns across 9 bases. Trimming took 4 bases from V and 2 from J; bases not matched to a gene: 12. The CDR3 is 18 residues long.